This T cell receptor (beta chain) was identified in a study of T cell repertoires in cytomegalovirus infection. The study, taken as a whole, reports: Individuals carrying CMV plus the relevant HLA were identified by cumulative frequency of public TCR beta families.

This clonotype was recorded many times. Its target is unknown. Trimming pared 4 bases from V and 4 bases from J, leaving 9 bases between. This CDR3 contains 13 residues. Germline values: CDR1 SGHVS, CDR2 FQNEAQ. TCRdb called the reads again in MiXCR, with one record for every CDR3 protein. The table records around 710,000 distinct CDR3 sequences, almost 30% of them present only once. This TCR was recovered from a human donor in good health (CMV status not recorded). Some clones in this sample may be carry-over from other donors' samples. The sample was cultured CD8+ T cells from PBMCs, taken from culture after CMV antigen stimulation. The chain carries TRBV7-8 and TRBJ2-3, with D uncertain. Here the CDR3 DNA reads TGTGCCAGCAGCTCATCAGTCCCAGATACGCAGTATTTT. The encoded protein is CASSSSVPDTQYF.